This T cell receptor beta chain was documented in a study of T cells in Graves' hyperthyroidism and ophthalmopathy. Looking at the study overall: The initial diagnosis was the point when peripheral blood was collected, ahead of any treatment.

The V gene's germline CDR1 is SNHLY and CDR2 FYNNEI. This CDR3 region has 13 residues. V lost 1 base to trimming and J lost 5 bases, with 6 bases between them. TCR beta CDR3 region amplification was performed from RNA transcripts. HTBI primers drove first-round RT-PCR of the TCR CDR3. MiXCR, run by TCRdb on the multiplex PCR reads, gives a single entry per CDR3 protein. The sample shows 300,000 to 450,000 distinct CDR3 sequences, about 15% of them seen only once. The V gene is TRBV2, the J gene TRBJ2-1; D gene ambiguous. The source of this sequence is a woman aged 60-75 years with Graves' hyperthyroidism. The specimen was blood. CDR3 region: CASSEVEHNEQFF. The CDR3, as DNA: TGTGCCAGCAGTGAAGTTGAGCACAATGAGCAGTTCTTC.